The T cell receptor (beta chain) described here comes from a study of cytomegalovirus exposure and HLA in healthy donors. Study in general: Both the roughly 120 validation repertoires and the approximately 700 first-cohort repertoires used the same platform, as reported by a later analysis. Points from the study as a whole: The classifier reportedly diagnosed cytomegalovirus status with high specificity and sensitivity. In vitro confirmation showed three CMV-associated chains to be CMV antigen specific. Altogether, 150 or so TCR beta chains were recorded as cytomegalovirus-associated.

The germline gives CDR1 SQVTM, CDR2 ANQGSEA. V was pared by 4 bases and J by 1 base, with 8 bases between. The length of the CDR3 is 13 residues. Turning to this clone: Antigen specificity is unknown.

Measured with immunoSEQ multiplex PCR; TCRdb has only the in-frame clones, and not every one. The sample contains about 220,000 clones, 75% to 90% of which appear only once. This TCR was recovered from a woman between 25 and 40 years old in good health and CMV-seropositive. The material sequenced was PBMCs. V and J are TRBV29-1 and TRBJ1-5; no clear D. The DNA of the CDR3 is TGCAGCGTTGGGACGGGAAGCAATCAGCCCCAGCATTTT. Protein product: CSVGTGSNQPQHF.